Listed here are 2 T cell receptor beta chains from one sample, sequenced in a study of PD-1 blockade in classical Hodgkin lymphoma. The repertoire was sequenced with immunoSEQ multiplex PCR; TCRdb's copy has only in-frame clones and lacks some. The table includes approximately 100,000 clones, 83% detected once. This sample's time point: cycle 4 day 1 (C4D1), after less than seven weeks of nivolumab. Following autologous stem cell transplantation, relapse occurred in every patient, and exposure to brentuximab vedotin varied. Source: peripheral blood mononuclear cells (PBMCs), taken before the fourth cycle of nivolumab. The origin of the receptors is a human donor with classical Hodgkin lymphoma.

This clone turned up a few times. The chain couples TRBV2 to TRBJ2-5, with D hard to call. Germline CDR1 SNHLY, CDR2 FYNNEI. The CDR3 has 11 amino acids. Trimming took off 3 bases at V and 5 bases at J, with 4 bases between the two ends. CDR3 sequence reads: CASSDWETQYF. Here the CDR3 DNA reads TGTGCCAGCAGTGACTGGGAGACCCAGTACTTC. Combining the CDR3 with reference TRBV2 and TRBJ2-5 gives the whole variable domain EPEVTQTPSHQVTQMGQEVILRCVPISNHLYFYWYRQILGQKVEFLVSFYNNEISEKSEIFDDQFSVERPDGSNFTLKIRSTKLEDSAMYFCASSDWETQYFGPGTRLLVL.

This rearrangement joins TRBV19 to TRBJ2-6; no clear D gene. V shed 1 base and J shed 2 bases, with 12 bases lying between them. The CDR3 has 17 residues. Per the germline V gene, CDR1 is LNHDA and CDR2 is SQIVND (reference sequence). The CDR3 loop reads CASSIGSLQAGANVLTF. CDR3 nucleotide sequence: TGTGCCAGTAGTATAGGAAGCCTCCAAGCTGGGGCCAACGTCCTGACTTTC.